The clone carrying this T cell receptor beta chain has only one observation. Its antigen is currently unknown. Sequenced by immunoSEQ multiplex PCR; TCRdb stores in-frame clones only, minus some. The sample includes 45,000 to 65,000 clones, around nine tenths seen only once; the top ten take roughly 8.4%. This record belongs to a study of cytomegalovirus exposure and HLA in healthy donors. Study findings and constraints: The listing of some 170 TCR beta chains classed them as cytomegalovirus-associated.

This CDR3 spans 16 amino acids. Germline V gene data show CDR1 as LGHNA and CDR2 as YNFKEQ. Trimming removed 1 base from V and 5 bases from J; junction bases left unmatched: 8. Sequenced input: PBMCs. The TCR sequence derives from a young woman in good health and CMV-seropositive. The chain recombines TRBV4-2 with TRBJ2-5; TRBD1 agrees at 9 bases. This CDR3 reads CASSQGRDRAGETQYF. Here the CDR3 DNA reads TGTGCCAGCAGCCAAGGCCGGGACAGGGCAGGCGAGACCCAGTACTTC.